The rows below give T cell receptor beta chains drawn from one sample of a study of control samples from healthy donors and cancer patients. The assay was immunoSEQ multiplex PCR, and TCRdb's table has in-frame clones only and misses some. The data show some 150,000 clones, roughly 94% seen once. The sample taken for sequencing was blood. Receptor source: a man aged 35-49 years in good health. The CDR3 runs from the conserved cysteine through the conserved F or W. D genes are given only for firm matches. Only some rows state a clone size, as once, few, many or a class for expanded clones.

clone_size d_call j_call v_call cdr3_length cdr3_aa cdr3_nt
NA TRBD2 TRBJ2-3 TRBV6-4 14 CASALAGGTDTQYF TGTGCCAGCGCGTTAGCGGGGGGCACAGATACGCAGTATTTT
NA NA TRBJ1-1 TRBV28 10 CASFNTEAFF TGTGCCAGCTTTAACACTGAAGCTTTCTTT
once NA TRBJ2-7 TRBV14 13 CASSQAGLYEQYF TGTGCCAGCAGCCAAGCGGGCCTCTACGAGCAGTACTTC
NA NA TRBJ1-4 TRBV7-9 15 CASSLRETRNEKLFF TGTGCCAGCAGCTTAAGGGAGACTCGTAATGAAAAACTGTTTTTT
NA TRBD1 TRBJ1-4 TRBV5-1 17 CASSLIGTGTDGEKLFF TGCGCCAGCAGCTTGATAGGGACAGGGACAGACGGTGAAAAACTGTTTTTT
NA TRBD1 TRBJ2-2 TRBV6-5 14 CASSSGTGFGELFF TGTGCCAGCAGCTCCGGGACAGGGTTCGGGGAGCTGTTTTTT
NA TRBD2 TRBJ2-7 TRBV18 15 CASSPRASGVNEQYF TGTGCCAGCTCACCACGGGCTAGCGGGGTAAACGAGCAGTACTTC
once NA TRBJ2-7 TRBV12-3/TRBV12-4 12 CASSFGRFEQYF TGTGCCAGCAGTTTCGGCAGATTCGAGCAGTACTTC
NA NA TRBJ2-3 TRBV27 16 CASSLRADASTDTQYF TGTGCCAGCAGTTTAAGGGCAGATGCTAGCACAGATACGCAGTATTTT
NA TRBD2 TRBJ2-7 TRBV7-9 14 CASSLRGGAYEQYF TGTGCCAGCAGCCTTCGTGGGGGGGCCTACGAGCAGTACTTC
NA TRBD1 TRBJ1-1 TRBV7-9 16 CASSYRTGGRDTEAFF TGTGCCAGCAGCTATCGGACAGGGGGACGGGACACTGAAGCTTTCTTT
NA NA TRBJ2-5 TRBV4-2 16 CASSQDLTGAKETQYF TGTGCCAGCAGCCAAGACCTTACAGGCGCTAAAGAGACCCAGTACTTC
NA NA TRBJ1-2 TRBV24-1 14 CATSDLGGTDGYTF TGTGCCACCAGTGATTTAGGGGGGACGGATGGCTACACCTTC
NA NA TRBJ1-2 TRBV27 15 CASSTNGGLLYGYTF TGTGCCAGCAGCACAAATGGGGGACTTCTCTATGGCTACACCTTC
NA NA TRBJ2-5 TRBV15 13 CATSRAGVGTQYF TGTGCCACCAGCAGAGCAGGAGTAGGGACCCAGTACTTC
NA TRBD2 TRBJ2-3 TRBV18 17 CASSPRLSGPGTDTQYF TGTGCCAGCTCACCACGTCTTAGCGGGCCAGGCACAGATACGCAGTATTTT
NA TRBD1 TRBJ2-3 TRBV18 14 CASSPRDRTDTQYF TGTGCCAGCTCACCACGGGACAGGACAGATACGCAGTATTTT
NA NA TRBJ2-5 TRBV12-3/TRBV12-4 11 CASSSVETQYF TGTGCCAGCAGCTCCGTCGAGACCCAGTACTTC
NA NA TRBJ1-1 TRBV10-3 14 CAISESRGETEAFF TGTGCCATCAGTGAGTCGAGGGGGGAGACTGAAGCTTTCTTT
NA TRBD2 TRBJ2-7 TRBV27 14 CASSSSGRGYEQYF TGTGCCAGCAGTTCTAGCGGGAGGGGGTACGAGCAGTACTTC
NA TRBD1 TRBJ2-5 TRBV5-1 16 CASSLGQGAPGETQYF TGCGCCAGCAGCCTGGGACAGGGGGCCCCCGGGGAGACCCAGTACTTC
NA TRBD1 TRBJ1-2 TRBV6-1 16 CASSDIRTGVIYGYTF TGTGCCAGCAGTGATATTAGAACAGGGGTTATCTATGGCTACACCTTC
NA NA TRBJ1-2 TRBV27 15 CASTPSPADNYGYTF TGTGCCAGCACCCCGAGTCCCGCAGATAACTATGGCTACACCTTC
NA NA TRBJ1-2 TRBV29-1 13 CSVEPGFPYGYTF TGCAGCGTTGAGCCGGGATTCCCCTATGGCTACACCTTC
NA NA TRBJ1-1 TRBV9 14 CASSVDVLNTEAFF TGTGCCAGCAGCGTAGACGTCTTGAACACTGAAGCTTTCTTT
NA TRBD1 TRBJ2-7 TRBV6-5 13 CASSYQGAREQYF TGTGCCAGCAGTTACCAGGGGGCGCGAGAGCAGTACTTC
NA TRBD1 TRBJ1-3 TRBV6-2/TRBV6-3 16 CASSYWDRRSGNTIYF TGTGCCAGCAGTTATTGGGACAGACGCTCTGGAAACACCATATATTTT
NA NA TRBJ1-1 TRBV6-2/TRBV6-3 12 CASSYNQFEAFF TGTGCCAGCAGTTACAACCAGTTTGAAGCTTTCTTT
NA NA TRBJ2-1 TRBV13 13 CASSSTKAGEQFF TGTGCCAGCAGCTCGACAAAGGCCGGTGAGCAGTTCTTC
NA NA TRBJ1-6 TRBV7-8 12 CASSPGDSPLHF TGTGCCAGCAGCCCCGGCGATTCACCCCTCCACTTT
NA NA TRBJ1-2 TRBV28 14 CASSPPYRDAGYTF TGTGCCAGCAGTCCACCCTACAGGGACGCTGGCTACACCTTC
NA NA TRBJ2-4 TRBV29-1 14 CSVGWTVAKNIQYF TGCAGCGTTGGATGGACAGTAGCCAAAAACATTCAGTACTTC
NA TRBD2 TRBJ2-2 TRBV4-2 16 CASSQEQAGNTGELFF TGTGCCAGCAGCCAAGAGCAAGCGGGAAACACCGGGGAGCTGTTTTTT
NA TRBD2 TRBJ2-7 TRBV12-5 15 CASGSEGRDSYEQYF TGTGCTAGTGGTTCAGAGGGGAGGGATTCCTACGAGCAGTACTTC
once NA TRBJ2-5 TRBV3-1/TRBV3-2 14 CASSQDQVLDTQYF TGTGCCAGCAGCCAAGATCAAGTCCTCGATACCCAGTACTTC
NA NA TRBJ2-2 TRBV19 15 CASSGPGIDTGELFF TGTGCCAGCTCCGGGCCGGGAATAGACACCGGGGAGCTGTTTTTT
NA NA TRBJ2-3 TRBV5-4 14 CASSLVGQEDTQYF TGTGCCAGCAGCTTGGTGGGACAAGAAGATACGCAGTATTTT
NA NA TRBJ1-3 TRBV6-1 16 CASSESLGSSGNTIYF TGTGCCAGCAGTGAAAGTTTAGGGAGCTCTGGAAACACCATATATTTT
NA TRBD2 TRBJ2-1 TRBV28 14 CASSLAGVDVEQFF TGTGCCAGCAGTCTAGCGGGAGTAGACGTTGAGCAGTTCTTC
NA TRBD1 TRBJ1-4 TRBV7-2 18 CASSLKIRATGPNEKLFF TGTGCCAGCAGCTTGAAGATTAGGGCGACAGGGCCTAATGAAAAACTGTTTTTT
NA TRBD2 TRBJ2-7 TRBV28 16 CASSLGGLADYYEQYF TGTGCCAGCAGTTTGGGTGGACTAGCGGATTACTACGAGCAGTACTTC
NA TRBD1 TRBJ1-6 TRBV27 16 CASSLLTGTYNSPLHF TGTGCCAGCAGTTTGTTGACAGGGACCTATAATTCACCCCTCCACTTT
NA NA TRBJ1-1 TRBV15 14 CATSREAESTEAFF TGTGCCACCAGCAGAGAGGCGGAAAGTACTGAAGCTTTCTTT
NA NA TRBJ1-5 TRBV4-1 14 CASSQVWGNQPQHF TGCGCCAGCAGCCAAGTTTGGGGCAATCAGCCCCAGCATTTT
NA NA TRBJ1-3 TRBV13 14 CASSLIRSGNTIYF TGTGCCAGCAGCTTAATCCGCTCTGGAAACACCATATATTTT
NA TRBD1 TRBJ2-7 TRBV7-2 12 CASSLTGDEQYF TGTGCCAGCAGCTTGACAGGGGACGAGCAGTACTTC
NA NA TRBJ1-4 TRBV28 16 CASSLWTGTTNEKLFF TGTGCCAGCAGTTTATGGACAGGCACAACTAATGAAAAACTGTTTTTT
NA NA TRBJ1-1 TRBV3-1/TRBV3-2 13 CASSPTVNTEAFF TGTGCCAGCAGCCCCACAGTGAACACTGAAGCTTTCTTT
NA TRBD1 TRBJ1-1 TRBV5-6 13 CASSFTGVPEAFF TGTGCCAGCAGTTTTACAGGGGTCCCTGAAGCTTTCTTT
NA NA TRBJ1-1 TRBV12-3/TRBV12-4 13 CASSLAGQGEAFF TGTGCCAGCAGTTTAGCGGGACAAGGTGAAGCTTTCTTT
NA NA TRBJ2-2 TRBV3-1/TRBV3-2 16 CASSQEWGFRTGELFF TGTGCCAGCAGCCAAGAATGGGGTTTTCGGACCGGGGAGCTGTTTTTT
NA NA TRBJ2-3 TRBV9 12 CASSDRRNTQYF TGTGCCAGCAGCGACAGGCGAAATACGCAGTATTTT
NA NA TRBJ1-4 TRBV4-3 18 CASSQELPDLATNEKLFF TGCGCCAGCAGCCAAGAATTACCTGACCTTGCAACTAATGAAAAACTGTTTTTT
once NA TRBJ2-6 TRBV4-2 17 CASSQEVTHTGANVLTF TGTGCCAGCAGCCAAGAGGTAACACACACTGGGGCCAACGTCCTGACTTTC
NA NA TRBJ1-1 TRBV2 15 CASRTPGQMNTEAFF TGTGCCAGCAGAACCCCGGGACAAATGAACACTGAAGCTTTCTTT
once TRBD1 TRBJ1-5 TRBV11-2 17 CASSFTGTGGLGQPQHF TGTGCCAGCAGCTTTACCGGGACAGGGGGCCTGGGGCAGCCCCAGCATTTT
NA TRBD2 TRBJ2-5 TRBV10-2 17 CASLEGRGLGFEETQYF TGCGCCAGCCTTGAGGGGCGGGGGTTAGGGTTTGAGGAGACCCAGTACTTC
NA NA TRBJ1-2 TRBV28 13 CASSFQGLYGYTF TGTGCCAGCAGTTTCCAGGGGCTGTATGGCTACACCTTC
NA NA TRBJ2-7 TRBV10-2 12 CASRAGFHEQYF TGCGCCAGCAGAGCAGGGTTCCACGAGCAGTACTTC